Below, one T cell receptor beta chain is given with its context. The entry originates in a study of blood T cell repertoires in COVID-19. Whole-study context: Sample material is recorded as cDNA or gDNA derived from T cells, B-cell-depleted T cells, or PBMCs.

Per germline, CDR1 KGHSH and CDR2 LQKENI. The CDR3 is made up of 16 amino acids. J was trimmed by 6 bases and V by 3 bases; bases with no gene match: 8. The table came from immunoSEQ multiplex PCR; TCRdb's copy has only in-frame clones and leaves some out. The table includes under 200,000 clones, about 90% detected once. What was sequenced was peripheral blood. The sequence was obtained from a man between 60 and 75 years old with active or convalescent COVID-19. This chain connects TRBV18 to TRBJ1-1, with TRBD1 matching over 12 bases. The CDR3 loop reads CASSPPGQGARAEAFF. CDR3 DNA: TGTGCCAGCTCACCCCCGGGACAGGGGGCTAGGGCTGAAGCTTTCTTT.